The text below deals with one TCR beta chain. This clone turned up a few times. The specificity of this receptor is unknown. Base qualities are not recorded, but no much larger clone differs from it by a single base. This entry is derived from a study of STAT5B mutations in CD4+ large granular lymphocyte leukemia (dated by TCRdb to the early 2020s). Describing the broader study: Among the healthy controls, the CDR3 'QG' motif was associated with a particular HLA allele. The TCRbeta repertoires of CD4+ T-cell large granular lymphocyte leukemia patients were compared with the TCRbeta repertoires of healthy blood donors. The purity of purified fractions was confirmed by flow cytometry on FACSCanto II or FACSVerse to exceed 95% among lymphocytes.

Healthy controls were some 40 blood donors whose buffy coats came from the Finnish Red Cross blood service. All TCR-sequenced material derived from peripheral blood: patient blood samples and healthy donor buffy coats. Ficoll-Hypaque gradient centrifugation was used to isolate peripheral blood mononuclear cells. CD4+ cells were magnetically purified from the buffy coats of healthy controls. Genomic DNA was extracted using the Gentra Puregene Cell and Tissue kit, and a Qubit 2.0 fluorometer was used to quantify it. The trim is 5 bases for V and 0 bases for J, with a gap of 19 bases between the germline ends. Its CDR3 holds 17 amino acids, cysteine through phenylalanine. Only the CDR3 DNA stays, 51 bases, in frame from base 1. CDR1 and CDR2 (MNHEY, SMNVEV) derive from the germline V gene (reference sequence). The immunoSEQ assay at survey resolution was applied to genomic DNA for sequencing of TCRbeta rearrangements. As for the original processing: In the TCR sequencing data, the lowest productive clonotype frequency that could be detected was 2.59 x 10-5. Only productive TCRbeta rearrangements, meaning sequences that were complete and in-frame, were kept for the analyses. Sample clonality was computed as Simpson clonality in the immunoSEQ Analyzer version 3.0. Clones were binned by frequency as very rare, small, medium, large (1-20%) or hyperexpanded (>20%). Generation probabilities were estimated with OLGA 1.2.3, V-gene circos plots were made with VDJtools, specificities were looked up in VDJdb, and CDR3 motifs were identified with GLIPH. TCRdb mirrors the immuneACCESS table, restricted to in-frame sequences. Some clones are absent from its copies; in checked studies, under half trace to an unresolved V gene, and the reason for the others is unknown. The V and J calls and clone size are taken from that table; D and trimming were inferred from the DNA. The sample yields about 35,000 clones; approximately 80% were counted once. Approximately 4.4% of the sample lies in the top ten.

General conclusions and limits of the study: The data were not HLA-matched, and the relatively small sample size could explain the higher clonality seen in CD4+ compared with CD8+ T-LGLL. Main leukemic clonotypes were private to each patient, although 25% to 30% of the main leukemic clonotypes were found at low frequency in the non-leukemic repertoires of other patients. Greater clonality appeared to be present in CD4-sorted patient repertoires than in healthy CD4+ repertoires, and the difference was retained after the putative leukemic clones were removed. TRBV06-family usage was enriched among the top patient clones (8/27) compared with healthy controls (2/35).

The sequenced sample consisted of CD4+ T cells from blood buffy coats. In this chain, TRBV27 is recombined with TRBJ1-1; no D gene is confidently identified. This clonotype was sampled from a human donor in good health. The CDR3 protein is CASSNRETDSMNTEAFF. The sequenced DNA is TGTGCCAGCAGTAACCGGGAGACGGACTCGATGAACACTGAAGCTTTCTTT.